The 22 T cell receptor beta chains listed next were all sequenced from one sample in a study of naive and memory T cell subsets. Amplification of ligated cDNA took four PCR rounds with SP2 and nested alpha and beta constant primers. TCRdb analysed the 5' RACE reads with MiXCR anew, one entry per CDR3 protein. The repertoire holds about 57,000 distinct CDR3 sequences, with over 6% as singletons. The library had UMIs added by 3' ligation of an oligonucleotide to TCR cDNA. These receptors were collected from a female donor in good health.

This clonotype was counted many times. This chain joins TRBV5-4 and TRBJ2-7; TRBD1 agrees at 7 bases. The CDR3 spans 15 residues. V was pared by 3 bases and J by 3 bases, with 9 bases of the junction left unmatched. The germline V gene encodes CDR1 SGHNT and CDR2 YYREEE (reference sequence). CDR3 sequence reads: CASSSPGQQYYEQYF. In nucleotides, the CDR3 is TGTGCCAGCAGCTCACCGGGACAGCAATACTACGAGCAGTACTTC.

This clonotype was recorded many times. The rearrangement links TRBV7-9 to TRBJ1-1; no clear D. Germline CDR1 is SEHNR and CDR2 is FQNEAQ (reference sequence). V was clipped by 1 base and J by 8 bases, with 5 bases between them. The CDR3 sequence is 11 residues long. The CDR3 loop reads CASSLDAEAFF. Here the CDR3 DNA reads TGTGCCAGCAGCTTAGACGCCGAAGCTTTCTTT. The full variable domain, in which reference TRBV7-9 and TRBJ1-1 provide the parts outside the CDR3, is DTGVSQNPRHKITKRGQNVTFRCDPISEHNRLYWYRQTLGQGPEFLTYFQNEAQLEKSRLLSDRFSAERPKGSFSTLEIQRTEQGDSAMYLCASSLDAEAFFGQGTRLTVV.

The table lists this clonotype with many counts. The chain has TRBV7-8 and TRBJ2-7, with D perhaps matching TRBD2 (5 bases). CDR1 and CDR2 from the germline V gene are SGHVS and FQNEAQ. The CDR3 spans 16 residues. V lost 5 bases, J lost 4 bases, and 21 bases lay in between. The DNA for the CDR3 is TGTGCCAGCAGCGGCGAGGGCCGGTTTGGACGGTACGAGCAGTACTTC. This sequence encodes CASSGEGRFGRYEQYF. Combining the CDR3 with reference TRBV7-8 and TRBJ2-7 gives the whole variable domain GAGVSQSPRYKVAKRGQDVALRCDPISGHVSLFWYQQALGQGPEFLTYFQNEAQLDKSGLPSDRFFAERPEGSVSTLKIQRTQQEDSAVYLCASSGEGRFGRYEQYFGPGTRLTVT.

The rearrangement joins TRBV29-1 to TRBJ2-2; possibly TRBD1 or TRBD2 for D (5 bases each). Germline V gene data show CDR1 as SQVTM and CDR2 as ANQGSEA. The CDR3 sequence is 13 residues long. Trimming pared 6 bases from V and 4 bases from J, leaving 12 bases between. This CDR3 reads CSVLLGTTGELFF. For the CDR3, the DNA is TGCAGCGTGCTCCTGGGGACCACCGGGGAGCTGTTTTTT.

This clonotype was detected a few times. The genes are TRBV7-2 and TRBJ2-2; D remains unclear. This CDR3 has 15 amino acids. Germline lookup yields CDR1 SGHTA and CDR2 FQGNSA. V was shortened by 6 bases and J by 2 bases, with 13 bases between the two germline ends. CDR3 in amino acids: CASSAGRHNTGELFF. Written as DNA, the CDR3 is TGTGCCAGCAGTGCCGGTCGTCACAACACCGGGGAGCTGTTTTTT.

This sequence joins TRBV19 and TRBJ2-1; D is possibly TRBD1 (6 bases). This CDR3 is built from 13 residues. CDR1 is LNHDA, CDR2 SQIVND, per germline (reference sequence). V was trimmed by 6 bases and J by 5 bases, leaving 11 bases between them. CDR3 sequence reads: CASRWTVNNEQFF. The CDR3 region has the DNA TGTGCCAGTAGATGGACAGTTAACAATGAGCAGTTCTTC.

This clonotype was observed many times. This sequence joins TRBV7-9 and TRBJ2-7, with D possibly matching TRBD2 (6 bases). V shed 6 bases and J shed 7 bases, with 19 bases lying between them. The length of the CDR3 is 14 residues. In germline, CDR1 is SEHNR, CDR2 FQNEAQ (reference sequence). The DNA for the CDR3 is TGTGCCAGCAGTCCCTCGGGGGTCCCCCAAGAGCAGTACTTC. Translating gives CASSPSGVPQEQYF.

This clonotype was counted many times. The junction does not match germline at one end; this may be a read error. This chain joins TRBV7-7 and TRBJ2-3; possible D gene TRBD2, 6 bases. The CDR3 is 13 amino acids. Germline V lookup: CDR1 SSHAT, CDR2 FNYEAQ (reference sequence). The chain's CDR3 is CASSFAGSDTQYF. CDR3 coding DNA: TGTGCTAGCAGCTTCGCGGGGTCTGATACGCAGTATTTT.

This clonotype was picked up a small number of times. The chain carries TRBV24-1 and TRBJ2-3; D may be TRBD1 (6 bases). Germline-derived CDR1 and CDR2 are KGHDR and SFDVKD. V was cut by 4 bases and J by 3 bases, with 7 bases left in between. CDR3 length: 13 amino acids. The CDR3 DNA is TGTGCCACCAGTGAAGGGGGTACAGATACGCAGTATTTT. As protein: CATSEGGTDTQYF.

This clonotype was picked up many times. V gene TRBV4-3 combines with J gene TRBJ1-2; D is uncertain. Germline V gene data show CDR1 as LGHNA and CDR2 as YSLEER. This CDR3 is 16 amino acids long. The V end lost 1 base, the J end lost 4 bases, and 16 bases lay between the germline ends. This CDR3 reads CASSQGRDGRAYGYTF. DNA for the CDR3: TGCGCCAGCAGCCAAGGACGAGATGGACGGGCCTATGGCTACACCTTC.

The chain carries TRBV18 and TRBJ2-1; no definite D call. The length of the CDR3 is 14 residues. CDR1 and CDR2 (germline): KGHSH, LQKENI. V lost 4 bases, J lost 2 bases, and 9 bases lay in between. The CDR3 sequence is CASSLPHPYNEQFF. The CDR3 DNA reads TGTGCCAGCTCACTTCCGCACCCCTACAATGAGCAGTTCTTC.

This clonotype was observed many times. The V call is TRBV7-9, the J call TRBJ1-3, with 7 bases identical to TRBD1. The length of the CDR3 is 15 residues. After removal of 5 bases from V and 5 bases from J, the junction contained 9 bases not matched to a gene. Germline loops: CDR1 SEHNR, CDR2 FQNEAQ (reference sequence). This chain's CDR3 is CASSTTGTARNTIYF. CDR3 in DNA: TGTGCCAGCAGCACGACCGGGACAGCGAGAAACACCATATATTTT.

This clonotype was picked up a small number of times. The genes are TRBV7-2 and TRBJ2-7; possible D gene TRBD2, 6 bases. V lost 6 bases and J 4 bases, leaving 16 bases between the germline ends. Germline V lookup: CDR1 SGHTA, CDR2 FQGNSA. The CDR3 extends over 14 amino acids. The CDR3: CASRPLASTYEQYF. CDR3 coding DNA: TGTGCCAGCAGGCCCCTAGCGTCAACGTACGAGCAGTACTTC. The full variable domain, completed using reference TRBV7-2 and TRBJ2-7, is GAGVSQSPSNKVTEKGKDVELRCDPISGHTALYWYRQSLGQGLEFLIYFQGNSAPDKSGLPSDRFSAERTGGSVSTLTIQRTQQEDSAVYLCASRPLASTYEQYFGPGTRLTVT.

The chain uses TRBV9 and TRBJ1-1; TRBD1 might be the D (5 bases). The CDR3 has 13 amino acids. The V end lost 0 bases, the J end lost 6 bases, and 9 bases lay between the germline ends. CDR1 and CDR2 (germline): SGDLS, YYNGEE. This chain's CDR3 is CASSVEAGAEAFF. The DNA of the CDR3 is TGTGCCAGCAGCGTAGAGGCGGGGGCTGAAGCTTTCTTT.

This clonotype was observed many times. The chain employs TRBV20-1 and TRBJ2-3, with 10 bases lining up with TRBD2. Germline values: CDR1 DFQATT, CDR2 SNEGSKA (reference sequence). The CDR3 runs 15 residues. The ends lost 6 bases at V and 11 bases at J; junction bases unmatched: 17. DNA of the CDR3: TGCAGTGCGCAGCTAGCGGGGGACCGGGACATGGGGCAGTATTTT. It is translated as CSAQLAGDRDMGQYF.

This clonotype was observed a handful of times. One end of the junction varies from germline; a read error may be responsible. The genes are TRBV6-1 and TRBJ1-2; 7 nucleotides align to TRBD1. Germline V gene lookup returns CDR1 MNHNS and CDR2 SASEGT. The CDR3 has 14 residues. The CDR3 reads CASSRETGNYGDTF. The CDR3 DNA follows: TGTGCCAGCAGTAGAGAGACAGGGAACTATGGCGACACCTTC.

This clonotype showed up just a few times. CDR3 sequence: CASSTGRGGDTF. CDR3 DNA sequence: TGTGCCAGCAGTACAGGGAGGGGAGGCGACACCTTC. The rearrangement links TRBV6-5 to TRBJ1-2, with D possibly TRBD1 on 6 matching bases. Germline values: CDR1 MNHEY, CDR2 SVGAGI. The CDR3 has 12 residues. The germline V and J ends were trimmed by 5 bases and 12 bases, with 16 bases remaining between them.

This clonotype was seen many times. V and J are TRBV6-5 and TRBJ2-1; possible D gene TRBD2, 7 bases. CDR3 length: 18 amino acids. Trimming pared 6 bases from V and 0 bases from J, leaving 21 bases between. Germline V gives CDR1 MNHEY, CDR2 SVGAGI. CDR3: CASSLLGGGSGSYNEQFF. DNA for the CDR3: TGTGCCAGCAGCCTCTTAGGCGGGGGCTCAGGCTCCTACAATGAGCAGTTCTTC.

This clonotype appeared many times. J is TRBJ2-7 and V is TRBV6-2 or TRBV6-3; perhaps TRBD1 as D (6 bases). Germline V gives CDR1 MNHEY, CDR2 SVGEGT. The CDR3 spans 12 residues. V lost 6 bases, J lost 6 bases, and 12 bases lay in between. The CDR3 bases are TGTGCCAGCAGCGTCAGGGGTGGCGAGCAGTACTTC. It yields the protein CASSVRGGEQYF.

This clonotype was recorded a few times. CDR3 DNA: TGTGCCAGCACCGCCCGGCCAGACACAGATACGCAGTATTTT. Its protein product is CASTARPDTDTQYF. This chain connects TRBV27 to TRBJ2-3, with no clear D. V was cut by 7 bases and J by 2 bases, with 13 bases left in between. CDR3 length: 14 residues. Looked up from germline, CDR1 is MNHEY and CDR2 is SMNVEV (reference sequence).

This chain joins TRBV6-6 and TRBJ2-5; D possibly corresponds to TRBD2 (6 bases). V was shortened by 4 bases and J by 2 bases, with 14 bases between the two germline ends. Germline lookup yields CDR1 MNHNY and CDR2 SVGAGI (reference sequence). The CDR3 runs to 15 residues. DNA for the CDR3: TGTGCCAGCAGTTCCGGGGGAGGCCAACAAGAGACCCAGTACTTC. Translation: CASSSGGGQQETQYF.

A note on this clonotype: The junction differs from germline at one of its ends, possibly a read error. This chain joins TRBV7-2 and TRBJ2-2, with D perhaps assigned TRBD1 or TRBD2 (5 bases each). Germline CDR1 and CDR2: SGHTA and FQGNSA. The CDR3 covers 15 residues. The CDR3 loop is CERRLMGRKKGEMFF. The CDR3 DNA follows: TGTGAAAGAAGATTAATGGGTAGGAAAAAAGGGGAGATGTTTTTT.